The 30 T cell receptor beta chains in this list originate from one sample, sequenced in a study of T-cell reconstitution after alpha-beta-depleted transplantation in children. For TCRbeta, the library was prepared with unique molecular identifiers. TCRdb re-called the PCR reads with MiXCR, one entry per CDR3 protein. The sample carries approximately 85,000 distinct CDR3 sequences, 13% to 15% recorded once. The sample was PBMCs, mostly from graft donor cells, taken 180 days after TCRalphabeta/CD19-depleted stem cell transplant. These receptors were taken from a male patient between 2 and 15 years old who had a stem cell transplant for acute lymphoblastic leukemia, so the T cells may come from the graft donor.

This clonotype came up a few times. The chain has TRBV6-5 and TRBJ2-7; 7 nucleotides match TRBD2. The CDR3 has 15 amino acids. V dropped 1 base and J dropped 2; count of bases not matched to a gene: 5. Germline V CDR1 and CDR2: MNHEY, SVGAGI. The DNA for the CDR3 is TGTGCCAGCAGTTACTTTAGGACTAGACCCTACGAGCAGTACTTC. It yields the protein CASSYFRTRPYEQYF.

The J gene is TRBJ2-7, the V gene TRBV7-2; possible D gene TRBD2, 6 bases. Germline assignment: CDR1 SGHTA and CDR2 FQGNSA. CDR3 size: 15 residues. Trimming stripped 1 base from V and 3 bases from J, with 13 bases between. The CDR3 is CASSLDGGVGYEQYF. The DNA of the CDR3 is TGTGCCAGCAGCTTAGACGGCGGGGTAGGCTACGAGCAGTACTTC.

This clonotype has just a few counts. The chain combines TRBV25-1 with TRBJ1-1; no definite D call. The CDR3 spans 11 residues. Deletions cut 6 bases from V and 5 bases from J, with 7 bases between. Germline V gene lookup returns CDR1 MGHDK and CDR2 SYGVNS. This CDR3 reads CASSLGTEAFF. The CDR3 DNA reads TGTGCCAGCAGCCTTGGGACTGAAGCTTTCTTT.

The chain combines TRBV6-4 with TRBJ2-3, with D unresolved. Germline CDR1 and CDR2: MRHNA and SNTAGT. The V gene lost 3 bases and the J gene lost 6 bases, with 13 bases spanning the gap. The CDR3 extends over 14 amino acids. The CDR3 reads CASSDMGATDTQYF. The CDR3 bases are TGTGCCAGCAGTGATATGGGTGCGACGGATACGCAGTATTTT.

This clonotype appeared a few times. This chain links TRBV6-2 or TRBV6-3 with TRBJ1-5; 8 bases match TRBD1. After removal of 4 bases from V and 5 bases from J, the junction contained 4 bases not matched to a gene. Germline lookup yields CDR1 MNHEY and CDR2 SVGEGT. The CDR3 consists of 14 residues. CDR3 amino acids: CASSLGQGDQPQHF. As DNA, the CDR3 is TGTGCCAGCAGTTTAGGACAGGGAGATCAGCCCCAGCATTTT.

This clonotype was observed a handful of times. The V and J genes are TRBV2 and TRBJ1-3, with D unresolved. The CDR3 contains 15 residues. Germline CDR1 is SNHLY and CDR2 is FYNNEI. Trimming cost V 8 bases and J 0 bases, with 14 bases left between them. The CDR3 nucleotides are TGTGCCAGCGAGAAAAGGGTCCGCTCTGGAAACACCATATATTTT. Residues: CASEKRVRSGNTIYF.

The chain couples TRBV12-3 or TRBV12-4 to TRBJ2-3, with D possibly TRBD2 on 5 matching bases. V was shortened by 3 bases and J by 8 bases, with 18 bases between the two germline ends. The CDR3 covers 15 residues. The DNA for the CDR3 is TGTGCCAGCAGTTTGTCGGGATCCTTGGCAAGTACGCAGTATTTT. It specifies CASSLSGSLASTQYF.

This chain uses TRBV7-6 with TRBJ1-1, with 9 positions matching TRBD1. The CDR3 spans 15 residues. V dropped 5 bases and J dropped 1; count of bases not matched to a gene: 5. CDR1 SGHVS and CDR2 FNYEAQ come from the germline V gene. The CDR3 sequence: CASSPRQGGNTEAFF. The CDR3 coding sequence is TGTGCCAGCAGCCCCCGACAGGGGGGGAACACTGAAGCTTTCTTT. Based on the CDR3 plus reference TRBV7-6 and TRBJ1-1, the full variable domain is GAGVSQSPRYKVTKRGQDVALRCDPISGHVSLYWYRQALGQGPEFLTYFNYEAQQDKSGLPNDRFSAERPEGSISTLTIQRTEQRDSAMYRCASSPRQGGNTEAFFGQGTRLTVV.

This clonotype was seen repeatedly, ten times or more. This sequence joins TRBV12-3 or TRBV12-4 and TRBJ2-7, with 8 bases that match TRBD2. The length of the CDR3 is 14 residues. Trimming cost V 5 bases and J 5 bases; bases outside gene matches: 8. CDR3 nucleotide sequence: TGTGCCAGCAGTCCCCGGGAGGGATGGAACGAGCAGTACTTC. Translation: CASSPREGWNEQYF.

The rearrangement links TRBV23-1 to TRBJ2-3; weak D call: TRBD2 (6 bases). TRBV23-1 is placed among ORFs of uncertain function. The V end was cut by 6 bases, the J end by 3 bases, with 16 bases between. CDR3 length: 15 amino acids. CDR3 coding DNA: TGCGCCAGCAGCCCCGATGGACTAATAACAGATACGCAGTATTTT. It is translated as CASSPDGLITDTQYF.

This clonotype showed up many times. This chain links TRBV12-3 or TRBV12-4 with TRBJ2-7; no firm D call. V lost 7 bases and J 2 bases, leaving 12 bases between the germline ends. The CDR3 extends over 13 amino acids. In nucleotides, the CDR3 is TGTGCCAGCACTCTGACGGCGCCCTACGAGCAGTACTTC. The encoded protein is CASTLTAPYEQYF.

This clonotype was observed once. The rearrangement uses TRBV4-2 and TRBJ1-2, with D uncertain. Germline CDR1 is LGHNA and CDR2 is YNFKEQ. Trimming shortened V by 0 bases and J by 8 bases, and 16 bases separated the two germline ends. This CDR3 is 15 amino acids long. CDR3 sequence: CASSQETAGSEGYTF. The CDR3 nucleotides are TGTGCCAGCAGCCAAGAGACTGCGGGAAGTGAAGGCTACACCTTC.

This clonotype was detected ten times or more. This chain links TRBV7-2 with TRBJ2-1, with D perhaps matching TRBD2 (5 bases). CDR3 size: 12 residues. CDR1 is SGHTA and CDR2 is FQGNSA in the germline V gene. Deletions cut 1 base from V and 15 bases from J, with 13 bases between. The CDR3 nucleotides read TGTGCCAGCAGCTTAGGAGGGATCGATCTGTTCTTC. It is translated as CASSLGGIDLFF. The entire variable domain, with the rest obtained from reference TRBV7-2 and TRBJ2-1, is as follows: GAGVSQSPSNKVTEKGKDVELRCDPISGHTALYWYRQSLGQGLEFLIYFQGNSAPDKSGLPSDRFSAERTGGSVSTLTIQRTQQEDSAVYLCASSLGGIDLFFGPGTRLTVL.

The sample holds a few counts of this clonotype. This sequence joins TRBV11-3 and TRBJ2-3, with D possibly matching TRBD2 (6 bases). The CDR3 has 16 amino acids. V lost 3 bases and J lost 1, with 14 bases in between. Germline CDR1 and CDR2: SGHNT and YENEEA. CDR3 in amino acids: CASSFGTGVRTDTQYF. The CDR3 coding sequence is TGTGCCAGCAGCTTCGGGACGGGAGTCCGCACAGATACGCAGTATTTT.

This clonotype was observed at least ten times. V and J are TRBV3-1 and TRBJ2-7; D might be TRBD2 (6 bases). V was trimmed by 4 bases and J by 0 bases, leaving 13 bases between them. This CDR3 comprises 15 residues. Germline loops: CDR1 LGHDT, CDR2 YNNKEL (reference sequence). The CDR3 DNA is TGTGCCAGCAGCCCCCCAGGAGGGAGCTCCTACGAGCAGTACTTC. It encodes CASSPPGGSSYEQYF.

This clonotype came up many times. The chain couples TRBV5-1 to TRBJ2-1; no clear D gene. The germline V and J ends were trimmed by 0 bases and 10 bases, with 14 bases remaining between them. CDR1 SGHRS and CDR2 YFSETQ come from the germline V gene. CDR3 size: 14 residues. The CDR3 is CASSLERRQQEQFF. CDR3 sequence (DNA): TGCGCCAGCAGCTTGGAGCGTCGTCAGCAAGAGCAGTTCTTC.

The sample holds many counts of this clonotype. V and J are TRBV6-5 and TRBJ1-2; 8 bases match TRBD1. The trim removed 2 bases at V and 6 bases at J, leaving 8 bases unmatched. The CDR3 length is 15 residues. The germline V gene has CDR1 MNHEY and CDR2 SVGAGI. CDR3 sequence (DNA): TGTGCCAGCAGTTACCACCCAGGGGGCGGGGATGGCTACACCTTC. Translation: CASSYHPGGGDGYTF.

This clonotype was recorded many times. The rearrangement links TRBV5-8 to TRBJ1-5; 7 bases are a match to TRBD1. The CDR3 length is 16 residues. The V gene's germline CDR1 is SGHTS and CDR2 YDEGEE. With V trimmed by 0 bases and J by 5 bases, 8 bases remained unmatched. The CDR3 here is CASSLVFGRGYQPQHF. CDR3 nucleotides: TGTGCCAGCAGCTTGGTGTTCGGCAGGGGGTATCAGCCCCAGCATTTT.

This clonotype was found a few times. The V and J genes are TRBV7-2 and TRBJ2-3; D is possibly TRBD2 (6 bases). V gave up 7 bases and J gave up 2 bases, with 13 bases separating them. The germline V gene has CDR1 SGHTA and CDR2 FQGNSA. This CDR3 has 14 residues. The CDR3 protein is CASTRDSNTDTQYF. The DNA for the CDR3 is TGTGCCAGCACCCGGGACTCCAACACAGATACGCAGTATTTT.

The chain couples TRBV6-1 to TRBJ1-5, with 12 bases that match TRBD1. The ends lost 6 bases at V and 6 bases at J; junction bases unmatched: 6. CDR1 and CDR2 from the germline V gene are MNHNS and SASEGT. The CDR3 runs 15 residues. CDR3 residues: CASRAGQGAFQPQHF. The CDR3 DNA reads TGTGCCAGCAGAGCGGGACAGGGGGCGTTTCAGCCCCAGCATTTT.

The chain has TRBV12-3 or TRBV12-4 and TRBJ2-7; D is uncertain. The CDR3 is made up of 13 amino acids. Trimming removed 6 bases from V and 2 bases from J, with 11 bases in between. This CDR3 is CASSPHGPYEQYF. The CDR3 DNA sequence: TGTGCCAGCAGCCCTCACGGACCCTACGAGCAGTACTTC.

V is TRBV5-5 and J is TRBJ2-7; D remains ambiguous. The CDR3 loop spans 11 amino acids. Trimming removed 7 bases from V and 2 bases from J, with 7 bases in between. The V gene's germline CDR1 is SGHKS and CDR2 YYEKEE (reference sequence). The CDR3 DNA follows: TGTGCCAGCTTGGGCCCCTACGAGCAGTACTTC. As protein: CASLGPYEQYF. Full variable domain (outside the CDR3, taken from reference TRBV5-5 and TRBJ2-7): DAGVTQSPTHLIKTRGQQVTLRCSPISGHKSVSWYQQVLGQGPQFIFQYYEKEERGRGNFPDRFSARQFPNYSSELNVNALLLGDSALYLCASLGPYEQYFGPGTRLTVT.

In its sample, this clonotype was seen a few times. The V call is TRBV6-1, the J call TRBJ1-1; 10 bases are a match to TRBD1. With 6 bases clipped from V and 0 bases from J, the junction kept 4 bases outside the gene matches. The V gene's germline CDR1 is MNHNS and CDR2 SASEGT. This CDR3 is 15 amino acids long. The CDR3 nucleotides read TGTGCCAGCAGGGACAGGGGGAGGCTGAACACTGAAGCTTTCTTT. Translated: CASRDRGRLNTEAFF.

This chain links TRBV5-1 with TRBJ1-2, with D perhaps TRBD1 (5 bases). The germline V gene encodes CDR1 SGHRS and CDR2 YFSETQ. The CDR3 totals 14 residues. V was pared by 6 bases and J by 10 bases, with 22 bases between. The DNA for the CDR3 is TGCGCCAGCAATTTAGGTCGCAGGGAGGAGAACTACACCTTC. This gives the protein CASNLGRREENYTF.

There are a few counts of this clonotype. The CDR3: CATSDFQGFDTGELFF. The DNA of the CDR3 is TGTGCCACCAGTGATTTTCAGGGATTTGACACCGGGGAGCTGTTTTTT. The V and J genes are TRBV24-1 and TRBJ2-2; weak D call: TRBD1 (5 bases). The CDR3 covers 16 residues. Germline V gene data show CDR1 as KGHDR and CDR2 as SFDVKD. The germline V and J ends were trimmed by 1 base and 3 bases, with 11 bases remaining between them.

This clonotype came up many times. The CDR3 DNA reads as TGCAGCGCCGAACAGGGGAACACTGAAGCTTTCTTT. This encodes CSAEQGNTEAFF. The chain employs TRBV29-1 and TRBJ1-1, with D possibly being TRBD1 (6 bases). Trimming shortened V by 7 bases and J by 1 base, and 10 bases separated the two germline ends. Germline V gene sequence: CDR1 SQVTM, CDR2 ANQGSEA. The CDR3 consists of 12 residues.

This chain connects TRBV28 to TRBJ2-2; TRBD2 aligns across 7 bases. This CDR3 is built from 14 residues. Germline V lookup: CDR1 MDHEN, CDR2 SYDVKM. CDR3 amino acids: CAAGLTRNTGELFF. For the CDR3, the DNA is TGTGCAGCGGGACTCACGAGGAACACCGGGGAGCTGTTTTTT.

This chain connects TRBV12-3 or TRBV12-4 to TRBJ2-2; the D gene could be TRBD1 or TRBD2 (5 bases each). CDR3 size: 16 residues. V lost 1 base and J lost 4, with 13 bases in between. The CDR3 loop reads CASSLVGVLSTGELFF. CDR3 sequence (DNA): TGTGCCAGCAGTTTAGTGGGGGTGCTGTCCACCGGGGAGCTGTTTTTT.

The rearrangement uses TRBV20-1 and TRBJ1-5; D is ambiguous. V was trimmed by 3 bases and J by 0 bases, leaving 6 bases between them. Germline V lookup: CDR1 DFQATT, CDR2 SNEGSKA (reference sequence). The length of the CDR3 is 13 residues. CDR3 in amino acids: CSASPDSNQPQHF. The CDR3 bases are TGCAGTGCTAGCCCAGATAGCAATCAGCCCCAGCATTTT.

The chain has TRBV12-3 or TRBV12-4 and TRBJ1-2, with D unclear. V was pared by 7 bases and J by 5 bases, with 20 bases between. The CDR3 is 15 residues long. Here the CDR3 reads CASIVEGQALYGYTF. In DNA, the CDR3 is TGTGCCAGCATCGTCGAAGGGCAGGCGTTGTATGGCTACACCTTC.